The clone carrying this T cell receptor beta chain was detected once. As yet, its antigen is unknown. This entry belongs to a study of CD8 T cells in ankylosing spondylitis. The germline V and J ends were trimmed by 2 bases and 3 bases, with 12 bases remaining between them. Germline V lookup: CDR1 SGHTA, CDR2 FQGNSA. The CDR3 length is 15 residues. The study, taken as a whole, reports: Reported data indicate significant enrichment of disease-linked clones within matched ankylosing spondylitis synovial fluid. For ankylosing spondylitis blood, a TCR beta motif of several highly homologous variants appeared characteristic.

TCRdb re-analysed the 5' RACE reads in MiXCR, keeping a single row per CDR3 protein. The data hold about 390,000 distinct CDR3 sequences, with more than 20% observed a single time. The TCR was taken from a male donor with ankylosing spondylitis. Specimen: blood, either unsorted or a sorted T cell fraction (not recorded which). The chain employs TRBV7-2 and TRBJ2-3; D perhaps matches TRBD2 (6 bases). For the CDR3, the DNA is TGTGCCAGCAGCTTAATTGCGGGAACGACAGATACGCAGTATTTT. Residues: CASSLIAGTTDTQYF.